This T cell receptor beta chain was recovered during a study of shared clonotypes between healthy human individuals. Study outcomes and limitations: Genetic and exposure-history diversity was limited by the small donor number. In this cohort, only blood was sampled, and tissue repertoires likely differ.

From germline, CDR1 is KGHSH and CDR2 LQKENI. The length of the CDR3 is 14 residues. With V trimmed by 6 bases and J by 5 bases, 5 bases remained unmatched. A remark on this clone: The antigen is unknown.

Assay execution proceeded at the deep level. Generated by immunoSEQ multiplex PCR, the TCRdb table keeps only in-frame clones and is missing some. The repertoire includes 450,000 to 500,000 clones, approximately 82% of them detected once, and around 12% sits in the top ten. The sequence was collected from a woman in her thirties or forties in good health. Some clones in this sample may be carry-over from other donors' samples. The chain has TRBV18 and TRBJ2-1, with 9 bases aligning to TRBD1. The sequenced sample consisted of PBMCs. CDR3 DNA sequence: TGTGCCAGCTCCGGGACAGGGTCCAACAATGAGCAGTTCTTC. Residues: CASSGTGSNNEQFF.